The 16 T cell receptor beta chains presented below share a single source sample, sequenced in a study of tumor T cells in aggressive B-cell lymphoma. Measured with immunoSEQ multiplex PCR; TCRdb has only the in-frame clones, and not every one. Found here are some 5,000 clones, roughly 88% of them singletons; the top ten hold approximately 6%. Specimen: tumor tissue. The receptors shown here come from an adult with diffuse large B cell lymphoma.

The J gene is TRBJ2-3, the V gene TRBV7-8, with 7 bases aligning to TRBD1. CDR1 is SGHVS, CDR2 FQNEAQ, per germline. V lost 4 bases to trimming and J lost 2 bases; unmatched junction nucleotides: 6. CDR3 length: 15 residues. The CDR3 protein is CASSSGDRPTDTQYF. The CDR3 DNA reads TGTGCCAGCAGCTCAGGGGACAGACCCACAGATACGCAGTATTTT. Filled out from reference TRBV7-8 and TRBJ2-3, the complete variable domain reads GAGVSQSPRYKVAKRGQDVALRCDPISGHVSLFWYQQALGQGPEFLTYFQNEAQLDKSGLPSDRFFAERPEGSVSTLKIQRTQQEDSAVYLCASSSGDRPTDTQYFGPGTRLTVL.

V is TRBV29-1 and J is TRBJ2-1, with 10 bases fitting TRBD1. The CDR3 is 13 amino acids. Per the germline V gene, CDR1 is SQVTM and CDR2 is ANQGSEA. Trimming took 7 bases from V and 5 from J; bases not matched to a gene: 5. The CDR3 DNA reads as TGCAGCGCCGGGACAGGGGTAGACAATGAGCAGTTCTTC. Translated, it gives CSAGTGVDNEQFF.

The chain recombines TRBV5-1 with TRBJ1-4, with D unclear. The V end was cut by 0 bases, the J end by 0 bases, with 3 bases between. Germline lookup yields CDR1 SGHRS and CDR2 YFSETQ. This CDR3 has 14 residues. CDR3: CASSLGTTNEKLFF. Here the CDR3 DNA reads TGCGCCAGCAGCTTGGGTACAACTAATGAAAAACTGTTTTTT.

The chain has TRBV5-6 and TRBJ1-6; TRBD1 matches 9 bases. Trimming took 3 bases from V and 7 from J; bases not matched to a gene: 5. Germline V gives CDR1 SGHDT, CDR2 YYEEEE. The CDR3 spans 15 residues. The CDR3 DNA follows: TGTGCCAGCAGCTCCTCCGGGACAGGGAATTCACCCCTCCACTTT. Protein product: CASSSSGTGNSPLHF.

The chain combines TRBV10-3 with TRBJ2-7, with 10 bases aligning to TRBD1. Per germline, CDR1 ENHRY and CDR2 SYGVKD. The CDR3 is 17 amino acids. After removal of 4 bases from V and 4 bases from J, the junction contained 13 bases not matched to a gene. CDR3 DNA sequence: TGTGCCATCAGTGTCCGGGACAGGGGTCCACCTTTGTACGAGCAGTACTTC. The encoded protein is CAISVRDRGPPLYEQYF.

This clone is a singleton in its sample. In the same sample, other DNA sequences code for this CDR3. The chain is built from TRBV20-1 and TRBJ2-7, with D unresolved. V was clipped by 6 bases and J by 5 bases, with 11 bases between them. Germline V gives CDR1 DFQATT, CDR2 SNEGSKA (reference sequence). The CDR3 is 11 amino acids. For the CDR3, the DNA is TGCAGTGCCCCCGCCGCGGACGAGCAGTACTTC. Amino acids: CSAPAADEQYF.

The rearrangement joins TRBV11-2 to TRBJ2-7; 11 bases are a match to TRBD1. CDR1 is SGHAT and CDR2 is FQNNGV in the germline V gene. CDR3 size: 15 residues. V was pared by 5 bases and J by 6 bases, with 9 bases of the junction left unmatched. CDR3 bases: TGTGCCAGCAGCCTACGGACAGGGGGCTCTTCCGAGCAGTACTTC. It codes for CASSLRTGGSSEQYF.

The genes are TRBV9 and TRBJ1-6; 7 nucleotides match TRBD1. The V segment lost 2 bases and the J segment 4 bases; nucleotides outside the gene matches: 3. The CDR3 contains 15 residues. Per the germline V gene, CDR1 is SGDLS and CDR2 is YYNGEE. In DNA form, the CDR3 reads TGTGCCAGCAGCGTCTCGGGACAGTATAATTCACCCCTCCACTTT. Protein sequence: CASSVSGQYNSPLHF.

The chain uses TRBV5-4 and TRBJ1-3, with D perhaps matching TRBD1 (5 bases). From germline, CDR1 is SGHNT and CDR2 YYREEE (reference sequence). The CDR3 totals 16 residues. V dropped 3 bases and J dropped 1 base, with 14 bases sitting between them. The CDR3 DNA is TGTGCCAGCAGCTACTGCCGGGGGTTATCTGGAAACACCATATATTTT. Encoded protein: CASSYCRGLSGNTIYF.

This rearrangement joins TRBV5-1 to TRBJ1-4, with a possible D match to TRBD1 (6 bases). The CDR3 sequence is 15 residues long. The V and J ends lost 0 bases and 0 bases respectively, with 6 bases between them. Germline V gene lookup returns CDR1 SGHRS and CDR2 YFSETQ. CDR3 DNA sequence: TGCGCCAGCAGCTTGGGACAGGCAACTAATGAAAAACTGTTTTTT. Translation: CASSLGQATNEKLFF.

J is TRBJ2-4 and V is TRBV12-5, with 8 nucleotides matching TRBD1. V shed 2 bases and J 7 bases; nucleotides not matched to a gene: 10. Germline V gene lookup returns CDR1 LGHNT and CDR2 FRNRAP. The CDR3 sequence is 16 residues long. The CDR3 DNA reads TGTGCTAGTGGTTTGCCCCACCCGACAGGGGTCAACATTCAGTACTTC. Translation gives CASGLPHPTGVNIQYF.

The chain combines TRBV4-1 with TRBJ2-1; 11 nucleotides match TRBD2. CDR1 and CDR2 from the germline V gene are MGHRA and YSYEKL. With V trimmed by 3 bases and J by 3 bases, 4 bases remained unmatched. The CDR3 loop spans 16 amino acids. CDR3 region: CASSHLAGGNYNEQFF. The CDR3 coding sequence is TGCGCCAGCAGCCACCTAGCGGGGGGCAACTACAATGAGCAGTTCTTC.

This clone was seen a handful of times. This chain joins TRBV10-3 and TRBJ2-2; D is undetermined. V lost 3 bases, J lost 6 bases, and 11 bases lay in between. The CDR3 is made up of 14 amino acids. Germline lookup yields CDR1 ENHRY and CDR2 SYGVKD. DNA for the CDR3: TGTGCCATCAGTGAACCTCTACAGCCCGGGGAGCTGTTTTTT. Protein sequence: CAISEPLQPGELFF.

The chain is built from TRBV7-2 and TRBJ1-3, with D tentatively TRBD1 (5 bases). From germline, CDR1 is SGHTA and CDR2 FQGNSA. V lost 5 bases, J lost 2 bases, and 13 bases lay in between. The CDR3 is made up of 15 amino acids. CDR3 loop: CASSPSPGPGNTIYF. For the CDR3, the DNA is TGTGCCAGCAGCCCGTCTCCAGGGCCTGGAAACACCATATATTTT.

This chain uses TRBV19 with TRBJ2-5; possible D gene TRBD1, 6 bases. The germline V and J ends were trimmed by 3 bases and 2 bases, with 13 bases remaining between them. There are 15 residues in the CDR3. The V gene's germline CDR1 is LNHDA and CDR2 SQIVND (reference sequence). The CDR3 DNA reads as TGTGCCAGTAGTATTTTGGGGGCAGGGCAAGAGACCCAGTACTTC. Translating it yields CASSILGAGQETQYF.

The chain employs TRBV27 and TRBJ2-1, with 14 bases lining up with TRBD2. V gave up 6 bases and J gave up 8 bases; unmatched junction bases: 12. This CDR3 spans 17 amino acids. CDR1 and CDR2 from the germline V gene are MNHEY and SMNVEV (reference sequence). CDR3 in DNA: TGTGCCAGCAGCCGGTTGACTAGCGGGGGGGCTTTGGATGAGCAGTTCTTC. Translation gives CASSRLTSGGALDEQFF.